This T cell receptor beta chain was documented in a study of blood T cell repertoires in COVID-19. The overall study: Sources were T cells, B-cell-depleted T cells, or PBMCs; the material itself was cDNA or gDNA.

In terms of age and location, participants ranged from roughly 18 to 90 years and lived in about two dozen US areas. Participant reports of clinical history set cohort assignment. Here immunoSEQ multiplex PCR was the method, and the copy in TCRdb shows in-frame clones only, minus some. The data contain roughly 170,000 clones, roughly 80% of them seen just once; the ten biggest clones take up approximately 5.1%. Worth noting for this clone: Other DNA sequences in this specimen translate into the identical CDR3.

The CDR3 consists of 13 residues. Germline CDR1 is MNHEY and CDR2 is SVGAGI. Trimming left V 0 bases short and J 6 bases short, with 6 bases between. The chain joins TRBV6-5 to TRBJ1-5; D is unresolved. This receptor was identified in a woman aged 35 to 49 with acute COVID-19. Sequencing input: PBMCs or T cells enriched from blood (not recorded which). The CDR3 bases are TGTGCCAGCAGTTACTCGCCGAGTCAGCCCCAGCATTTT. Protein product: CASSYSPSQPQHF.